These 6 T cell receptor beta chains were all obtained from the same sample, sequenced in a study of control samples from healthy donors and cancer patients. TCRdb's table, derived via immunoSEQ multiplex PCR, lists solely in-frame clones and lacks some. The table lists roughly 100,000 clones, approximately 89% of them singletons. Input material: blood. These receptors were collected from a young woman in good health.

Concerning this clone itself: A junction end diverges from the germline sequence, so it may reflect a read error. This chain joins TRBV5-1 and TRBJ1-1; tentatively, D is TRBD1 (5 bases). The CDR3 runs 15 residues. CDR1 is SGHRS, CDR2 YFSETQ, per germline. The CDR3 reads CASSLAGGGNARTGF. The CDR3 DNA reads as TGCGCCAGCAGCCTCGCTGGGGGGGGGAACGCCCGGACGGGCTTT. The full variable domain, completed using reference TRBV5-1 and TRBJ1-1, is KAGVTQTPRYLIKTRGQQVTLSCSPISGHRSVSWYQQTPGQGLQFLFEYFSETQRNKGNFPGRFSGRQFSNSRSEMNVSTLELGDSALYLCASSLAGGGNARTGFGQGTRLTVV.

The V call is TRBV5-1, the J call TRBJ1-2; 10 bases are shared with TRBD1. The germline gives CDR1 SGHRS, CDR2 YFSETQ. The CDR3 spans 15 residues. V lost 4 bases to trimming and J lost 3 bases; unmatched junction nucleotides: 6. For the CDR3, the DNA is TGCGCCAGCAGCGGACGGGACAGGGGTGACTATGGCTACACCTTC. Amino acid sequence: CASSGRDRGDYGYTF.

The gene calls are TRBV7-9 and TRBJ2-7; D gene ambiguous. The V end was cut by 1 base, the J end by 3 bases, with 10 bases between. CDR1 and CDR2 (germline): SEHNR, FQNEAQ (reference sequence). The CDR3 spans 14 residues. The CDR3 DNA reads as TGTGCCAGCAGCTTAGGTGTAGGGAACTACGAGCAGTACTTC. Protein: CASSLGVGNYEQYF.

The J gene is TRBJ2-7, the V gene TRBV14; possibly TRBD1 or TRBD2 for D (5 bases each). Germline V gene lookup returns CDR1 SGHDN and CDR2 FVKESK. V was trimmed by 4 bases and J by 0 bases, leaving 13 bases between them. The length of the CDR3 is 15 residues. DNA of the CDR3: TGTGCCAGCAGCCTCCGGGGCCAGAGCTCCTACGAGCAGTACTTC. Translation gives CASSLRGQSSYEQYF.

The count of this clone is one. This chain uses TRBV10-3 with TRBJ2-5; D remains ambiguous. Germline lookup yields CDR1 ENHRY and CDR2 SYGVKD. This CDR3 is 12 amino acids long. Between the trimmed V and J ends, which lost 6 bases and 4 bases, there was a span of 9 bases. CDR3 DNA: TGTGCCATCAGGAATGGCGGAGAGACCCAGTACTTC. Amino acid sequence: CAIRNGGETQYF.

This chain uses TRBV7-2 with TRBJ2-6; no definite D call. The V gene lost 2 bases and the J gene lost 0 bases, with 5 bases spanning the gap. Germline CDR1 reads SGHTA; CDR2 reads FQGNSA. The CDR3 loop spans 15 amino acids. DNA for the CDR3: TGTGCCAGCAGCTTAAGAAGCTCTGGGGCCAACGTCCTGACTTTC. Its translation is CASSLRSSGANVLTF.